The 25 T cell receptor beta chains reported below all come from one sample, sequenced in a study of cytomegalovirus exposure and HLA in healthy donors. Assay used: immunoSEQ multiplex PCR; TCRdb lists only in-frame clones, some missing. Counted here are under 300,000 clones, nearly 90% occurring once; the ten biggest clones make up 0.37%. What was sequenced was PBMCs. The receptor source for this set is a woman aged 18-29 years in good health and CMV-seronegative.

The chain links TRBV7-2 to TRBJ1-5; a weak D match, TRBD1 (5 bases). CDR1 is SGHTA, CDR2 FQGNSA, per germline. V shed 1 base and J shed 2 bases, with 9 bases lying between them. The CDR3 is 15 residues long. CDR3 bases: TGTGCCAGCAGCTTAGTACCCAGGGGCAATCAGCCCCAGCATTTT. This codes for CASSLVPRGNQPQHF.

This chain links TRBV4-1 with TRBJ2-7; D is unresolved. The CDR3 covers 15 residues. CDR1 and CDR2 from the germline V gene are MGHRA and YSYEKL. V shed 1 base and J shed 5 bases, with 15 bases lying between them. CDR3 in amino acids: CASSQVRFFNHEQYF. CDR3 sequence (DNA): TGCGCCAGCAGCCAAGTGCGGTTTTTTAATCACGAGCAGTACTTC.

This chain connects TRBV5-1 to TRBJ1-2, with 7 positions matching TRBD1. V shed 0 bases and J 3 bases; nucleotides not matched to a gene: 5. Germline assignment: CDR1 SGHRS and CDR2 YFSETQ. There are 15 residues in the CDR3. The CDR3 sequence: CASSLAEGGYYGYTF. Written as DNA, the CDR3 is TGCGCCAGCAGCTTGGCGGAAGGGGGCTACTATGGCTACACCTTC.

The chain couples TRBV27 to TRBJ2-3; D possibly corresponds to TRBD2 (6 bases). CDR3 length equals 15 residues. The germline CDR1 and CDR2 sequences are MNHEY and SMNVEV (reference sequence). V was shortened by 2 bases and J by 1 base, with 10 bases between the two germline ends. The DNA for the CDR3 is TGTGCCAGCAGTTTAGTGTCTAGCGGCACAGATACGCAGTATTTT. It yields the protein CASSLVSSGTDTQYF.

In this sample, this clone turned up once. The chain recombines TRBV28 with TRBJ2-4, with D possibly matching TRBD1 (6 bases). The CDR3 is made up of 12 amino acids. V was shortened by 3 bases and J by 12 bases, with 12 bases between the two germline ends. Germline values: CDR1 MDHEN, CDR2 SYDVKM. The DNA for the CDR3 is TGTGCCAGCAGTTTCGACAGGACCGATCAGTACTTC. It specifies CASSFDRTDQYF.

J is TRBJ1-2 and V is TRBV9; 8 bases are a match to TRBD1. The germline V gene encodes CDR1 SGDLS and CDR2 YYNGEE. Trimming removed 4 bases from V and 2 bases from J; junction bases left unmatched: 7. The CDR3 runs to 15 residues. The CDR3 reads CASSTPGGGNYGYTF. CDR3 nucleotides: TGTGCCAGCAGCACCCCAGGGGGCGGGAACTATGGCTACACCTTC.

The chain has TRBV5-6 and TRBJ2-5; D possibly corresponds to TRBD1 (7 bases). The V and J ends lost 0 bases and 13 bases respectively, with 16 bases between them. The CDR3 sequence is 13 residues long. Germline CDR1 reads SGHDT; CDR2 reads YYEEEE. In DNA form, the CDR3 reads TGTGCCAGCAGCTTGGGCCCCGGGGGACAGCCGTACTTC. Encoded protein: CASSLGPGGQPYF.

J is TRBJ2-7 and V is TRBV7-9; 10 nucleotides match TRBD1. The CDR3 contains 14 residues. CDR1 and CDR2 from the germline V gene are SEHNR and FQNEAQ (reference sequence). Trimming cost V 5 bases and J 6 bases; bases outside gene matches: 7. The CDR3 coding sequence is TGTGCCAGCAGCCTACGAGGGACAGGGGCCGAGCAGTACTTC. It encodes CASSLRGTGAEQYF.

This chain links TRBV14 with TRBJ1-4, with a tentative D call TRBD1 (5 bases). Germline values: CDR1 SGHDN, CDR2 FVKESK. V was trimmed by 6 bases and J by 2 bases, leaving 13 bases between them. The CDR3 runs to 15 residues. CDR3 sequence (DNA): TGTGCCAGCAGTCCCTATAGGGGTACTAATGAAAAACTGTTTTTT. Protein product: CASSPYRGTNEKLFF.

The V gene is TRBV30, the J gene TRBJ2-7, with 7 positions matching TRBD1. Trimming at V came to 0 bases and at J to 1 base, leaving 6 bases not matched to a gene. Germline values: CDR1 GTSNPN, CDR2 SVGIG (reference sequence). The CDR3 runs to 15 residues. DNA of the CDR3: TGTGCCTGGAGTGTACTGGCAGGGGGATCCTACGAGCAGTACTTC. Amino acids: CAWSVLAGGSYEQYF.

The chain joins TRBV2 to TRBJ2-2; TRBD1 agrees at 7 bases. The V gene end was trimmed by 6 bases and the J gene end by 2 bases; junction bases not matched to a gene: 3. Germline V lookup: CDR1 SNHLY, CDR2 FYNNEI. The CDR3 consists of 14 residues. DNA for the CDR3: TGTGCCAGCAGCGACAGGGTAAACACCGGGGAGCTGTTTTTT. This sequence encodes CASSDRVNTGELFF.

This sequence joins TRBV30 and TRBJ2-5; 7 bases are shared with TRBD1. J lost 5 bases, V lost 2 bases, and 8 bases had no gene match. CDR1 is GTSNPN, CDR2 SVGIG, per germline (reference sequence). The CDR3 length is 14 residues. The CDR3 protein is CAWSPTGHSETQYF. DNA for the CDR3: TGTGCCTGGAGTCCGACAGGGCATAGCGAGACCCAGTACTTC.

The V gene is TRBV10-1, the J gene TRBJ2-7; tentatively, D is TRBD2 (5 bases). This CDR3 contains 14 residues. Looked up from germline, CDR1 is WNHNN and CDR2 is SYGVQD (reference sequence). The V and J ends lost 4 bases and 0 bases respectively, with 10 bases between them. The chain's CDR3 is CASSGEGLSYEQYF. CDR3 coding DNA: TGCGCCAGCAGTGGAGAGGGCCTCTCCTACGAGCAGTACTTC.

This clone was seen once. The V call is TRBV9, the J call TRBJ1-2; D gene ambiguous. Trimming cost V 0 bases and J 7 bases, with 13 bases left between them. The CDR3 length is 14 residues. Germline V gene lookup returns CDR1 SGDLS and CDR2 YYNGEE. The CDR3 DNA reads as TGTGCCAGCAGCGTAGGAGGAGGGTCAGGTGGCTACACCTTC. Protein sequence: CASSVGGGSGGYTF. Variable domain in full (rest from reference TRBV9 and TRBJ1-2): DSGVTQTPKHLITATGQRVTLRCSPRSGDLSVYWYQQSLDQGLQFLIQYYNGEERAKGNILERFSAQQFPDLHSELNLSSLELGDSALYFCASSVGGGSGGYTFGSGTRLTVV.

Comments on this clone: At the DNA level, this CDR3 is encoded by other sequences in the same sample as well. The chain uses TRBV7-9 and TRBJ1-5; possibly TRBD1 for D (6 bases). V was trimmed by 5 bases and J by 2 bases, leaving 10 bases between them. The V gene's germline CDR1 is SEHNR and CDR2 FQNEAQ (reference sequence). The CDR3 extends over 14 amino acids. CDR3 loop: CASSRGGGNQPQHF. In DNA, the CDR3 is TGTGCCAGCAGCAGGGGGGGTGGCAATCAGCCCCAGCATTTT.

The genes are TRBV2 and TRBJ1-2; unclear D gene. CDR3 length: 13 amino acids. Germline CDR1 SNHLY, CDR2 FYNNEI. Deletions cut 5 bases from V and 5 bases from J, with 12 bases between. The CDR3 is CASSPGELYGYTF. CDR3 in DNA: TGTGCCAGCAGTCCAGGCGAGCTGTATGGCTACACCTTC. Full variable domain (missing parts from reference TRBV2 and TRBJ1-2): EPEVTQTPSHQVTQMGQEVILRCVPISNHLYFYWYRQILGQKVEFLVSFYNNEISEKSEIFDDQFSVERPDGSNFTLKIRSTKLEDSAMYFCASSPGELYGYTFGSGTRLTVV.

In its sample, this clone was seen a few times. Written as DNA, the CDR3 is TGCAGCGTACGGGGGGCTAACACCGGGGAGCTGTTTTTT. Its translation is CSVRGANTGELFF. The chain couples TRBV29-1 to TRBJ2-2, with D perhaps TRBD2 (7 bases). The CDR3 length is 13 residues. V lost 6 bases and J lost 2, with 10 bases in between. Germline loops: CDR1 SQVTM, CDR2 ANQGSEA.

The rearrangement joins TRBV7-2 to TRBJ2-3; unclear D gene. With 2 bases removed from V and 9 bases from J, the gap between germline ends came to 9 bases. The germline V gene has CDR1 SGHTA and CDR2 FQGNSA. The CDR3 totals 12 residues. The CDR3 DNA sequence: TGTGCCAGCAGCTTATTTAGCAGCACGCAGTATTTT. Translating it yields CASSLFSSTQYF.

V is TRBV18 and J is TRBJ2-1, with D possibly matching TRBD2 (5 bases). Germline values: CDR1 KGHSH, CDR2 LQKENI. V was pared by 3 bases and J by 3 bases, with 6 bases between. This CDR3 contains 13 residues. The CDR3 spells CASSPGDYNEQFF. Here the CDR3 DNA reads TGTGCCAGCTCACCCGGGGACTACAATGAGCAGTTCTTC.

The V and J genes are TRBV4-1 and TRBJ2-3; D not resolved. Germline lookup yields CDR1 MGHRA and CDR2 YSYEKL. The CDR3 is 16 residues long. V was shortened by 3 bases and J by 1 base, with 14 bases between the two germline ends. DNA for the CDR3: TGCGCCAGCAGCCAGGCTAGAAGCTTGGGCACAGATACGCAGTATTTT. Translated, it gives CASSQARSLGTDTQYF.

The chain uses TRBV5-6 and TRBJ2-7, with a possible D match to TRBD2 (6 bases). The V gene's germline CDR1 is SGHDT and CDR2 YYEEEE. The CDR3 is made up of 15 amino acids. With 4 bases removed from V and 6 bases from J, the gap between germline ends came to 20 bases. For the CDR3, the DNA is TGTGCCAGCAGCACTATGACTAGTTTCACGAGCGAGCAGTACGTC. Its protein is CASSTMTSFTSEQYV.

The chain links TRBV5-1 to TRBJ2-6; no clear D gene. Germline values: CDR1 SGHRS, CDR2 YFSETQ. The CDR3 runs 15 residues. V lost 1 base and J 0 bases, leaving 5 bases between the germline ends. CDR3 sequence (DNA): TGCGCCAGCAGCTTGTTCCACTCTGGGGCCAACGTCCTGACTTTC. It is translated as CASSLFHSGANVLTF.

The V and J genes are TRBV4-2 and TRBJ2-1, with D perhaps matching TRBD2 (6 bases). The ends were cut back, 3 bases at V and 5 bases at J, with 8 bases in the middle. Germline loops: CDR1 LGHNA, CDR2 YNFKEQ. There are 13 residues in the CDR3. CDR3 region: CASSQGLHNEQFF. The CDR3 region has the DNA TGTGCCAGCAGCCAGGGACTGCACAATGAGCAGTTCTTC.

A single count supports this clone. The chain combines TRBV27 with TRBJ2-1, with 7 bases identical to TRBD1. Germline CDR1 reads MNHEY; CDR2 reads SMNVEV (reference sequence). V dropped 5 bases and J dropped 3; count of bases not matched to a gene: 10. CDR3 length equals 16 residues. CDR3 residues: CASSPAGTANYNEQFF. The DNA for the CDR3 is TGTGCCAGCAGTCCCGCCGGGACAGCTAACTACAATGAGCAGTTCTTC.

The chain carries TRBV28 and TRBJ1-1; D is ambiguous. The CDR3 has 13 amino acids. Deletions cut 6 bases from V and 2 bases from J, with 10 bases between. CDR1 and CDR2 from the germline V gene are MDHEN and SYDVKM. CDR3 in DNA: TGTGCCAGCAGCCGGTCGCCAAACACTGAAGCTTTCTTT. This translates into CASSRSPNTEAFF. The complete variable domain, with remaining parts taken from reference TRBV28 and TRBJ1-1, reads DVKVTQSSRYLVKRTGEKVFLECVQDMDHENMFWYRQDPGLGLRLIYFSYDVKMKEKGDIPEGYSVSREKKERFSLILESASTNQTSMYLCASSRSPNTEAFFGQGTRLTVV.